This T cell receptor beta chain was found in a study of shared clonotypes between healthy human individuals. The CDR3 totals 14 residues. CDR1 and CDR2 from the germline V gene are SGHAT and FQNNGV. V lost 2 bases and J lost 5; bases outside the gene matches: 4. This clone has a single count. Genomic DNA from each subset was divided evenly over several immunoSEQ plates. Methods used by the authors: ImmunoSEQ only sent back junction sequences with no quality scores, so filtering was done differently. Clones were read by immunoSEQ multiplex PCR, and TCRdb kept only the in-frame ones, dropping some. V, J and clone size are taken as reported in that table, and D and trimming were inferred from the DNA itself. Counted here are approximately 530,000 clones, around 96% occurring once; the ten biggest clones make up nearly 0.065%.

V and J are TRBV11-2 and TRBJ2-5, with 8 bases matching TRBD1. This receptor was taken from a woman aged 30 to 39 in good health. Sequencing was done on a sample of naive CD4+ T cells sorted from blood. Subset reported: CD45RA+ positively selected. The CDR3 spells CASSLYPGGETQYF. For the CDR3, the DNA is TGTGCCAGCAGCTTATATCCAGGGGGCGAGACCCAGTACTTC. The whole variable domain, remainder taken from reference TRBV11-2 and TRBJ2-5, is EAGVAQSPRYKIIEKRQSVAFWCNPISGHATLYWYQQILGQGPKLLIQFQNNGVVDDSQLPKDRFSAERLKGVDSTLKIQPAKLEDSAVYLCASSLYPGGETQYFGPGTRLLVL.